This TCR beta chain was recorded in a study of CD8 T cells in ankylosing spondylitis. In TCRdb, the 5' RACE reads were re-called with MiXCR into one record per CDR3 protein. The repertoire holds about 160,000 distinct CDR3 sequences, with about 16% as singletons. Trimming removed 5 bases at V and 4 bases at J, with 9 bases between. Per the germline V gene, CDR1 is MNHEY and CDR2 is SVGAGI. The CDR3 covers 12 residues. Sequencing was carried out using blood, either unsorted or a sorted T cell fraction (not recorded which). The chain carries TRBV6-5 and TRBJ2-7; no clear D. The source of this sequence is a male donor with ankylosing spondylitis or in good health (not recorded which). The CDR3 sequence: CASSRSEYEQYF. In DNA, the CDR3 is TGTGCCAGCAGTCGATCGGAATACGAGCAGTACTTC.